These 24 T cell receptor beta chains originate from one sample sequenced in a study of blood T cell repertoires in COVID-19. Data came from immunoSEQ multiplex PCR; TCRdb stores just in-frame clones and leaves some out. The profile shows 150,000 to 200,000 clones, around four fifths of them singletons. The material sequenced was peripheral blood. The receptor set was obtained from a man aged 60 to 69 with COVID-19, enrolled during active disease.

The sample holds a few counts of this clone. Within the sample, other DNA sequences also encode this same CDR3. The chain has TRBV18 and TRBJ1-6; a possible D gene is TRBD1 (6 bases). CDR3 length: 16 amino acids. Germline CDR1 and CDR2: KGHSH and LQKENI. V gave up 2 bases and J gave up 5 bases, with 13 bases separating them. This CDR3 reads CASSPKKGGDNSPLHF. CDR3 DNA sequence: TGTGCCAGCTCACCAAAGAAGGGGGGGGATAATTCACCCCTCCACTTT.

This clone appeared a few times. The chain is built from TRBV6-4 and TRBJ1-5; no definite D call. V was pared by 4 bases and J by 2 bases, with 9 bases between. CDR1 and CDR2 (germline): MRHNA, SNTAGT. The CDR3 has 14 residues. In DNA, the CDR3 is TGTGCCAGCAGTGTTGCATCGGGCAATCAGCCCCAGCATTTT. Translating it yields CASSVASGNQPQHF.

The chain employs TRBV19 and TRBJ2-1; 7 nucleotides match TRBD2. The V segment lost 5 bases and the J segment 7 bases; nucleotides outside the gene matches: 8. Per the germline V gene, CDR1 is LNHDA and CDR2 is SQIVND (reference sequence). This CDR3 is 14 amino acids long. CDR3 protein: CASSASGVLNEQFF. The DNA for the CDR3 is TGTGCCAGTAGTGCCAGCGGGGTACTTAATGAGCAGTTCTTC.

J is TRBJ1-5 and V is TRBV7-9; 9 bases map to TRBD1. Trimming took 0 bases from V and 6 from J; bases not matched to a gene: 9. The CDR3 is 17 residues long. Per germline, CDR1 SEHNR and CDR2 FQNEAQ (reference sequence). DNA of the CDR3: TGTGCCAGCAGCTTAGCGGGAGTCGGGACAGGGATTCAGCCCCAGCATTTT. The encoded protein is CASSLAGVGTGIQPQHF. Supplemented by reference TRBV7-9 and TRBJ1-5, the full variable domain reads DTGVSQNPRHKITKRGQNVTFRCDPISEHNRLYWYRQTLGQGPEFLTYFQNEAQLEKSRLLSDRFSAERPKGSFSTLEIQRTEQGDSAMYLCASSLAGVGTGIQPQHFGDGTRLSIL.

The rearrangement joins TRBV28 to TRBJ1-6, with a weak D call TRBD1 (5 bases). Germline values: CDR1 MDHEN, CDR2 SYDVKM. This CDR3 has 14 residues. V lost 6 bases and J lost 6, with 12 bases in between. The CDR3 sequence is CASSIGHTNSPLHF. In nucleotides, the CDR3 is TGTGCCAGCAGCATCGGACATACTAATTCACCCCTCCACTTT. The variable domain in full, completed from reference TRBV28 and TRBJ1-6, reads DVKVTQSSRYLVKRTGEKVFLECVQDMDHENMFWYRQDPGLGLRLIYFSYDVKMKEKGDIPEGYSVSREKKERFSLILESASTNQTSMYLCASSIGHTNSPLHFGNGTRLTVT.

The CDR3, as DNA: TGCGCCAGCAGCTTCGGGTCCACGATGAACACTGAAGCTTTCTTT. Protein sequence: CASSFGSTMNTEAFF. The chain links TRBV5-1 to TRBJ1-1; D call uncertain. The germline V gene has CDR1 SGHRS and CDR2 YFSETQ. V lost 2 bases and J 0 bases, leaving 11 bases between the germline ends. There are 15 residues in the CDR3.

The chain couples TRBV3-1 (or the pseudogene TRBV3-2) to TRBJ1-6; D might be TRBD1 (5 bases). Trimming left V 3 bases short and J 6 bases short, with 12 bases between. Germline assignment: CDR1 LGHDT and CDR2 YNNKEL (reference sequence). This CDR3 contains 15 residues. CDR3 amino acids: CASSQSKGLNSPLHF. The CDR3 region has the DNA TGTGCCAGCAGCCAGTCGAAGGGGCTTAATTCACCCCTCCACTTT.

This chain links TRBV5-5 with TRBJ2-5, with 13 bases lining up with TRBD2. Trimming cost V 4 bases and J 4 bases; bases outside gene matches: 4. The CDR3 contains 15 residues. The germline CDR1 and CDR2 sequences are SGHKS and YYEKEE (reference sequence). The DNA for the CDR3 is TGTGCCAGCAGCCGAACTAGCGGGAGGGGAGAGACCCAGTACTTC. Its protein product is CASSRTSGRGETQYF.

J is TRBJ1-2 and V is TRBV29-1; TRBD1 might be the D (5 bases). CDR1 SQVTM and CDR2 ANQGSEA come from the germline V gene. CDR3 length equals 13 residues. The V end was cut by 4 bases, the J end by 3 bases, with 12 bases between. The CDR3 spells CSVGGQLDYGYTF. The CDR3 DNA follows: TGCAGCGTTGGAGGACAATTAGACTATGGCTACACCTTC. Together with reference TRBV29-1 and TRBJ1-2, the CDR3 gives the full variable domain: SAVISQKPSRDICQRGTSLTIQCQVDSQVTMMFWYRQQPGQSLTLIATANQGSEATYESGFVIDKFPISRPNLTFSTLTVSNMSPEDSSIYLCSVGGQLDYGYTFGSGTRLTVV.

This chain links TRBV2 with TRBJ2-4; 9 bases agree with TRBD1. CDR1 is SNHLY and CDR2 is FYNNEI in the germline V gene. CDR3 length equals 17 residues. V was clipped by 2 bases and J by 1 base; unmatched bases: 6. The CDR3 loop reads CASSERDRARAKNIQYF. In DNA, the CDR3 is TGTGCCAGCAGTGAAAGGGACAGGGCCCGGGCCAAAAACATTCAGTACTTC. The entire variable domain, with the rest obtained from reference TRBV2 and TRBJ2-4, is as follows: EPEVTQTPSHQVTQMGQEVILRCVPISNHLYFYWYRQILGQKVEFLVSFYNNEISEKSEIFDDQFSVERPDGSNFTLKIRSTKLEDSAMYFCASSERDRARAKNIQYFGAGTRLSVL.

The rearrangement uses TRBV11-1 and TRBJ2-7; the D is unclear. The germline gives CDR1 SGHAT, CDR2 FQDESV (reference sequence). V was pared by 2 bases and J by 3 bases, with 8 bases between. The CDR3 is made up of 13 amino acids. CDR3 nucleotides: TGTGCCAGCAGCTTACCGACTGACTACGAGCAGTACTTC. Its protein is CASSLPTDYEQYF. The full variable domain, with the rest looked up from reference TRBV11-1 and TRBJ2-7, is EAEVAQSPRYKITEKSQAVAFWCDPISGHATLYWYRQILGQGPELLVQFQDESVVDDSQLPKDRFSAERLKGVDSTLKIQPAELGDSAMYLCASSLPTDYEQYFGPGTRLTVT.

A few counts support this clone. The chain uses TRBV7-8 and TRBJ1-5; 7 positions agree with TRBD1. Germline assignment: CDR1 SGHVS and CDR2 FQNEAQ. This CDR3 contains 17 residues. V lost 3 bases to trimming and J lost 9 bases; unmatched junction nucleotides: 17. The CDR3 sequence is CASSLSLPGTVFRPQHF. The CDR3 bases are TGTGCCAGCAGCTTGTCCCTTCCCGGGACAGTATTTAGGCCCCAGCATTTT.

With respect to this clone: This sample also contains other DNA sequences that code for the same CDR3. The V and J genes are TRBV19 and TRBJ1-3; 8 positions agree with TRBD1. Germline V gene data show CDR1 as LNHDA and CDR2 as SQIVND (reference sequence). This CDR3 region has 14 residues. With V trimmed by 7 bases and J by 0 bases, 2 bases remained unmatched. For the CDR3, the DNA is TGTGCCAGTACTGACAGGGGCTCTGGAAACACCATATATTTT. Encoded protein: CASTDRGSGNTIYF. Together with reference TRBV19 and TRBJ1-3, the CDR3 gives the full variable domain: DGGITQSPKYLFRKEGQNVTLSCEQNLNHDAMYWYRQDPGQGLRLIYYSQIVNDFQKGDIAEGYSVSREKKESFPLTVTSAQKNPTAFYLCASTDRGSGNTIYFGEGSWLTVV.

This clone was observed a few times. V gene TRBV5-1 combines with J gene TRBJ1-2, with D perhaps matching TRBD1 (6 bases). CDR1 is SGHRS, CDR2 YFSETQ, per germline. The CDR3 length is 15 residues. With 4 bases removed from V and 2 bases from J, the gap between germline ends came to 15 bases. CDR3 DNA: TGCGCCAGCAGCCGCGAGCCGGGACAAAACTATGGCTACACCTTC. Its translation is CASSREPGQNYGYTF. The complete variable domain, with remaining parts taken from reference TRBV5-1 and TRBJ1-2, reads KAGVTQTPRYLIKTRGQQVTLSCSPISGHRSVSWYQQTPGQGLQFLFEYFSETQRNKGNFPGRFSGRQFSNSRSEMNVSTLELGDSALYLCASSREPGQNYGYTFGSGTRLTVV.

This clone has only a few counts. The J gene is TRBJ2-3, the V gene TRBV28; 10 bases are shared with TRBD2. V lost 1 base to trimming and J lost 9 bases; unmatched junction nucleotides: 10. CDR1 is MDHEN and CDR2 is SYDVKM in the germline V gene. This CDR3 is 16 amino acids long. This CDR3 is CASSLSPSGRRETQYF. The CDR3 DNA follows: TGTGCCAGCAGTTTATCGCCTAGCGGGAGACGAGAAACGCAGTATTTT.

The J gene is TRBJ2-1, the V gene TRBV28, with 7 positions matching TRBD2. V shed 5 bases and J 6 bases; nucleotides not matched to a gene: 1. This CDR3 is built from 12 residues. The germline V gene encodes CDR1 MDHEN and CDR2 SYDVKM. The CDR3 loop reads CASSGGGNEQFF. The CDR3 DNA sequence: TGTGCCAGCAGTGGGGGGGGCAATGAGCAGTTCTTC. The variable domain in full, completed from reference TRBV28 and TRBJ2-1, reads DVKVTQSSRYLVKRTGEKVFLECVQDMDHENMFWYRQDPGLGLRLIYFSYDVKMKEKGDIPEGYSVSREKKERFSLILESASTNQTSMYLCASSGGGNEQFFGPGTRLTVL.

The V and J genes are TRBV4-2 and TRBJ2-1, with D hard to call. The CDR3 is 16 amino acids. The V end lost 0 bases, the J end lost 0 bases, and 9 bases lay between the germline ends. Per germline, CDR1 LGHNA and CDR2 YNFKEQ. CDR3 loop: CASSQDPASSYNEQFF. The CDR3 nucleotides read TGTGCCAGCAGCCAAGATCCTGCCAGCTCCTACAATGAGCAGTTCTTC.

This clone was recorded only once. V is TRBV7-2 and J is TRBJ2-7; 8 bases fit TRBD1. Germline loops: CDR1 SGHTA, CDR2 FQGNSA. The V gene end was trimmed by 5 bases and the J gene end by 3 bases; junction bases not matched to a gene: 9. The CDR3 has 15 amino acids. The CDR3 bases are TGTGCCAGCAGCCCATACGGACAGGGAATCTACGAGCAGTACTTC. Its translation is CASSPYGQGIYEQYF.

The genes are TRBV7-2 and TRBJ2-7; D is possibly TRBD1 (7 bases). Germline values: CDR1 SGHTA, CDR2 FQGNSA. This CDR3 is 15 amino acids long. The V and J ends lost 4 bases and 3 bases respectively, with 16 bases between them. The CDR3 DNA follows: TGTGCCAGCAGCTCCCGAGGAGGGGGCGTCTACGAGCAGTACTTC. Protein: CASSSRGGGVYEQYF.

The gene calls are TRBV3-1 (or the pseudogene TRBV3-2) and TRBJ1-2, with D possibly matching TRBD1 (5 bases). This CDR3 comprises 14 residues. The germline V gene has CDR1 LGHDT and CDR2 YNNKEL (reference sequence). Trimming stripped 4 bases from V and 3 bases from J, with 12 bases between. The CDR3 is CASSPLDRHYGYTF. As DNA, the CDR3 is TGTGCCAGCAGCCCGCTAGACAGACACTATGGCTACACCTTC.

V usage is TRBV11-3 and J usage is TRBJ2-1, with 7 bases fitting TRBD2. V lost 5 bases and J lost 3; bases outside the gene matches: 4. Germline V gene sequence: CDR1 SGHNT, CDR2 YENEEA. The CDR3 loop spans 14 amino acids. Here the CDR3 reads CASSRWGGYNEQFF. In DNA, the CDR3 is TGTGCCAGCAGCAGGTGGGGGGGCTACAATGAGCAGTTCTTC.

The rearrangement links TRBV30 to TRBJ2-7; perhaps TRBD2 as D (5 bases). The CDR3 is 14 amino acids. From germline, CDR1 is GTSNPN and CDR2 SVGIG (reference sequence). V was pared by 7 bases and J by 4 bases, with 20 bases between. The CDR3 DNA follows: TGTGCCTCTGAGCGGTGGAGTGAGGCTTACGAGCAGTACTTC. This codes for CASERWSEAYEQYF.

The chain joins TRBV15 to TRBJ1-2; 8 positions match TRBD1. Germline-derived CDR1 and CDR2 are LNHNV and YYDKDF (reference sequence). The CDR3 loop spans 14 amino acids. V shed 5 bases and J 2 bases; nucleotides not matched to a gene: 4. The CDR3 region is CATSPGQDNYGYTF. In DNA form, the CDR3 reads TGTGCCACCAGCCCGGGACAGGACAACTATGGCTACACCTTC.

This sequence joins TRBV30 and TRBJ1-6; the D is unclear. V was clipped by 0 bases and J by 14 bases, with 11 bases between them. This CDR3 has 12 amino acids. Per germline, CDR1 GTSNPN and CDR2 SVGIG (reference sequence). CDR3 DNA: TGTGCCTGGAGTGTAAACCAGTTCGCCCTCCACTTT. This encodes CAWSVNQFALHF.